This T cell receptor beta chain was captured in a study of glioma-infiltrating T cells after dendritic cell vaccination. Study-wide results and caveats: No direct clonality-survival link was found; a diverse polyclonal response may matter.

Trimming removed 3 bases at V and 4 bases at J, with 12 bases between. Germline CDR1 reads LNHDA; CDR2 reads SQIVND (reference sequence). This CDR3 spans 14 amino acids. For this clone: The antigen is undetermined.

TCRdb keeps only in-frame clones here, not all; method: immunoSEQ multiplex PCR. The table shows roughly 100,000 clones, with around 90% occurring only once. Stated time point: after dendritic cell vaccination, including at tumor progression/relapse. The sequenced sample was blood, obtained after dendritic cell vaccination. This TCR came from a human donor with glioblastoma. The chain carries TRBV19 and TRBJ1-1; D might be TRBD1 (5 bases). CDR3 loop: CASSIGGTSTEAFF. The CDR3 DNA follows: TGTGCCAGTAGTATCGGGGGGACTAGCACTGAAGCTTTCTTT.